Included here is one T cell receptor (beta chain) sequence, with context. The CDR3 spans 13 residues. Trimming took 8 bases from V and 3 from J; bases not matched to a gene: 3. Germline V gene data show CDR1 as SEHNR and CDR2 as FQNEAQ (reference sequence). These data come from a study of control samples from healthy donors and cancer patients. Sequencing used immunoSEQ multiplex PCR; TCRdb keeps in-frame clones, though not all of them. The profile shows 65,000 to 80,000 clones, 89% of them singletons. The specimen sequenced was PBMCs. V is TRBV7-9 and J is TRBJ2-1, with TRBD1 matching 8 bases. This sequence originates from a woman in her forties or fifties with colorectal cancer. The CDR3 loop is CASATGVYNEQFF. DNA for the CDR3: TGTGCCAGCGCGACAGGGGTCTACAATGAGCAGTTCTTC. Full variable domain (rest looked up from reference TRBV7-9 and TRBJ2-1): DTGVSQNPRHKITKRGQNVTFRCDPISEHNRLYWYRQTLGQGPEFLTYFQNEAQLEKSRLLSDRFSAERPKGSFSTLEIQRTEQGDSAMYLCASATGVYNEQFFGPGTRLTVL.